Shown below are 11 T cell receptor beta chains from a single sample sequenced in a study of blood T cell repertoires in COVID-19. Assay used: immunoSEQ multiplex PCR; TCRdb lists only in-frame clones, some missing. The sample consists of about 200,000 clones, roughly 84% of them appearing once. Sample: peripheral blood. The receptor source for this set is a woman of 80 years or more with acute or convalescent COVID-19.

The rearrangement joins TRBV3-1 (or the pseudogene TRBV3-2) to TRBJ2-1, with D possibly matching TRBD2 (6 bases). The V gene lost 3 bases and the J gene lost 0 bases, with 9 bases spanning the gap. This CDR3 contains 15 residues. Germline CDR1 LGHDT, CDR2 YNNKEL (reference sequence). The CDR3 nucleotides read TGTGCCAGCAGCCATAGCGGTGCCTCCTACAATGAGCAGTTCTTC. Its translation is CASSHSGASYNEQFF.

The chain recombines TRBV5-1 with TRBJ1-2; 8 bases agree with TRBD1. V dropped 7 bases and J dropped 3; count of bases not matched to a gene: 17. CDR1 is SGHRS and CDR2 is YFSETQ in the germline V gene. This CDR3 has 17 amino acids. As DNA, the CDR3 is TGCGCCAGCCAGCCGACAGGGGCGCTAGGTCATGACTATGGCTACACCTTC. The encoded protein is CASQPTGALGHDYGYTF. The full variable domain, completed using reference TRBV5-1 and TRBJ1-2, is KAGVTQTPRYLIKTRGQQVTLSCSPISGHRSVSWYQQTPGQGLQFLFEYFSETQRNKGNFPGRFSGRQFSNSRSEMNVSTLELGDSALYLCASQPTGALGHDYGYTFGSGTRLTVV.

This clone was counted a single time. This sequence joins TRBV19 and TRBJ1-1; D unclear. Trimming removed 5 bases from V and 5 bases from J, with 18 bases in between. Germline assignment: CDR1 LNHDA and CDR2 SQIVND (reference sequence). The CDR3 covers 15 residues. In DNA form, the CDR3 reads TGTGCCAGTAGTCCCCTCGACCGCGGCGGGACTGAAGCTTTCTTT. This codes for CASSPLDRGGTEAFF.

The chain uses TRBV27 and TRBJ2-7, with a possible D match to TRBD1 (6 bases). The V gene lost 5 bases and the J gene lost 0 bases, with 11 bases spanning the gap. Germline V gene lookup returns CDR1 MNHEY and CDR2 SMNVEV (reference sequence). The CDR3 loop spans 14 amino acids. CDR3 bases: TGTGCCAGCAGTATGGGACAAAGCTCCTACGAGCAGTACTTC. It yields the protein CASSMGQSSYEQYF.

This chain uses TRBV15 with TRBJ2-5; TRBD1 matches 7 bases. The V segment lost 1 base and the J segment 2 bases; nucleotides outside the gene matches: 10. CDR1 is LNHNV, CDR2 YYDKDF, per germline (reference sequence). This CDR3 region has 17 residues. CDR3 nucleotides: TGTGCCACCAGCAGAGTATCAGGGACAGAGATACAAGAGACCCAGTACTTC. It codes for CATSRVSGTEIQETQYF. The full variable domain, completed using reference TRBV15 and TRBJ2-5, is DAMVIQNPRYQVTQFGKPVTLSCSQTLNHNVMYWYQQKSSQAPKLLFHYYDKDFNNEADTPDNFQSRRPNTSFCFLDIRSPGLGDTAMYLCATSRVSGTEIQETQYFGPGTRLLVL.

A few counts support this clone. The chain uses TRBV11-2 and TRBJ1-6, with TRBD1 matching over 7 bases. Germline CDR1 and CDR2: SGHAT and FQNNGV. With V trimmed by 7 bases and J by 6 bases, 9 bases remained unmatched. The CDR3 sequence is 15 residues long. The CDR3 bases are TGTGCCAGCAACTCAAGGACAGGTCGTAATTCACCCCTCCACTTT. Its translation: CASNSRTGRNSPLHF.

The chain carries TRBV2 and TRBJ1-5; 10 bases line up with TRBD1. V shed 6 bases, J shed 2 bases, and the junction held 1 base outside the gene matches. CDR3 length: 14 amino acids. CDR1 is SNHLY and CDR2 is FYNNEI in the germline V gene. CDR3 sequence: CASSGQGGNQPQHF. CDR3 coding DNA: TGTGCCAGCAGCGGACAGGGGGGCAATCAGCCCCAGCATTTT. Drawing the rest from reference TRBV2 and TRBJ1-5, the complete variable domain is EPEVTQTPSHQVTQMGQEVILRCVPISNHLYFYWYRQILGQKVEFLVSFYNNEISEKSEIFDDQFSVERPDGSNFTLKIRSTKLEDSAMYFCASSGQGGNQPQHFGDGTRLSIL.

The genes are TRBV5-6 and TRBJ2-1, with TRBD2 matching 9 bases. With V trimmed by 4 bases and J by 13 bases, 12 bases remained unmatched. CDR1 is SGHDT and CDR2 is YYEEEE in the germline V gene. The CDR3 covers 14 residues. The CDR3 DNA reads TGTGCCAGCAGCCTGGAGGGACTAGCCGTAAAACAGTTCTTC. It translates to CASSLEGLAVKQFF. Together with reference TRBV5-6 and TRBJ2-1, the CDR3 gives the full variable domain: DAGVTQSPTHLIKTRGQQVTLRCSPKSGHDTVSWYQQALGQGPQFIFQYYEEEERQRGNFPDRFSGHQFPNYSSELNVNALLLGDSALYLCASSLEGLAVKQFFGPGTRLTVL.

About this clone: One end of the junction fails to match germline, which may point to a read error. This sequence joins TRBV7-7 and TRBJ2-7, with TRBD1 matching over 9 bases. Germline V gene data show CDR1 as SSHAT and CDR2 as FNYEAQ (reference sequence). The CDR3 spans 14 residues. The CDR3 sequence: CASSLGQGRNEQYF. CDR3 coding DNA: TGTGCTAGCAGCCTAGGACAGGGGAGAAACGAGCAGTACTTC.

This chain uses TRBV11-2 with TRBJ1-4, with TRBD1 matching over 9 bases. The trim removed 4 bases at V and 10 bases at J, leaving 4 bases unmatched. This CDR3 spans 13 amino acids. CDR1 is SGHAT, CDR2 FQNNGV, per germline. The CDR3 region has the DNA TGTGCCAGCAGCTCCGACAGGGGGGGAAAACTGTTTTTT. This gives the protein CASSSDRGGKLFF.

The CDR3, as DNA: TGTGCCAGCACCCCCCCCAGTATTGAAAAACTGTTTTTT. It codes for CASTPPSIEKLFF. V usage is TRBV28 and J usage is TRBJ1-4; no definite D call. The length of the CDR3 is 13 residues. The germline V gene has CDR1 MDHEN and CDR2 SYDVKM. V lost 7 bases to trimming and J lost 7 bases, with 13 bases between them.